The entry below gives a single T cell receptor beta chain sequence along with its context. This specimen comes from a study of cytomegalovirus exposure and HLA in healthy donors. Unmatched junction bases numbered 1, after V lost 6 bases and J lost 5 bases. The CDR3 contains 13 residues. The germline V gene has CDR1 LNHDA and CDR2 SQIVND (reference sequence). Vbeta (60) and Jbeta (13) primers were used in the PCR. Profiling relied on immunoSEQ multiplex PCR, and the TCRdb table lists in-frame clones only, not all of them. The profile shows fewer than 120,000 clones, less than 85% of them singletons. This TCR derives from a man aged 30 to 39 in good health and CMV-seropositive. Sequencing was performed on PBMCs. The V call is TRBV19, the J call TRBJ2-6, with TRBD1 identical over 7 bases. The CDR3 spells CASRGGWANVLTF. The CDR3 bases are TGTGCCAGTAGAGGGGGCTGGGCCAACGTCCTGACTTTC.